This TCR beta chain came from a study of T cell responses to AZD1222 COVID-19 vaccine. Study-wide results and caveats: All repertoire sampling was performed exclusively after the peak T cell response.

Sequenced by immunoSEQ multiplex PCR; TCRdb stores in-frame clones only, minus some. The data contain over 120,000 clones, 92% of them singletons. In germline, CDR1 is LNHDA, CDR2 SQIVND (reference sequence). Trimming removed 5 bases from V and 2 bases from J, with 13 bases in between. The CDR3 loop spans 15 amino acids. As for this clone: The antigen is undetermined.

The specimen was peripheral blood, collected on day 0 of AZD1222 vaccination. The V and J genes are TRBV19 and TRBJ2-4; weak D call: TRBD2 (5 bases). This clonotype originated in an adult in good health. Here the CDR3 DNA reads TGTGCCAGTAGTGGTGGGAGTGGGACCAAAAACATTCAGTACTTC. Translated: CASSGGSGTKNIQYF.